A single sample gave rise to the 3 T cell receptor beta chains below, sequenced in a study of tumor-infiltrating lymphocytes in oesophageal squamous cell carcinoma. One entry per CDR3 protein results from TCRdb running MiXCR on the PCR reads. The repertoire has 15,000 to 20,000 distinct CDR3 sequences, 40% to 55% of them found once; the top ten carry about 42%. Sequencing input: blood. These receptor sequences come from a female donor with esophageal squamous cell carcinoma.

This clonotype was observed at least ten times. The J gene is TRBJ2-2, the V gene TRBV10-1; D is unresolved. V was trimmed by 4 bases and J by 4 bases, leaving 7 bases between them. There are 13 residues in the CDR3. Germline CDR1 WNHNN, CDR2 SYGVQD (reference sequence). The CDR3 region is CASSALGTGELFF. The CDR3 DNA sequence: TGCGCCAGCAGTGCTCTAGGCACCGGGGAGCTGTTTTTT.

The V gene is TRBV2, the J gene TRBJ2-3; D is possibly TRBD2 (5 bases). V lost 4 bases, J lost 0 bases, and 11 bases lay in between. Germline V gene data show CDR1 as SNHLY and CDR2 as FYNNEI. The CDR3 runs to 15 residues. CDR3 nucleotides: TGTGCCAGCAGTGGAGCGGAGAGGAGCACAGATACGCAGTATTTT. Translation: CASSGAERSTDTQYF.

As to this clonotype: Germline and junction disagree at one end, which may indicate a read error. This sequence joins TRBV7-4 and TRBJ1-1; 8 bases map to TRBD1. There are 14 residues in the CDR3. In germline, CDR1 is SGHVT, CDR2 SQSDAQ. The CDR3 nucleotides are TGTGCCAGCAGCTCGGACAGGGCGTTGACTGAAGCTTACTTC. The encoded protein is CASSSDRALTEAYF. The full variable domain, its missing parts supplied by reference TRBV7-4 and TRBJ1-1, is GAGVSQSPRYKVAKRGRDVALRCDSISGHVTLYWYRQTLGQGSEVLTYSQSDAQRDKSGRPSGRFSAERPERSVSTLKIQRTEQGDSAVYLCASSSDRALTEAYFGQGTRLTVV.